A single sample gave rise to the 8 T cell receptor beta chains below, sequenced in a study of cytomegalovirus exposure and HLA in healthy donors. TCRdb's copy holds only in-frame clones and misses some; the assay was immunoSEQ multiplex PCR. This sample has 130,000 or so clones, with roughly nine tenths found just once. Sample: PBMCs. Receptor source: a woman between 18 and 30 years old in good health and CMV-seropositive.

To note about this clone: The junction shows a germline mismatch at one end, possibly a read error. This sequence joins TRBV7-7 and TRBJ2-3; TRBD2 matches 10 bases. This CDR3 spans 15 amino acids. Germline V lookup: CDR1 SSHAT, CDR2 FNYEAQ (reference sequence). This CDR3 is CASSFSGGPTDTQYF. The CDR3 DNA follows: TGTGCTAGCAGCTTTAGCGGGGGGCCCACAGATACGCAGTATTTT.

The chain combines TRBV7-2 with TRBJ2-3; a possible D gene is TRBD1 (7 bases). Germline CDR1 and CDR2: SGHTA and FQGNSA. The CDR3 length is 17 residues. Trimming removed 4 bases at V and 4 bases at J, with 21 bases between. The CDR3 here is CASSSGEGARAADTQYF. In DNA form, the CDR3 reads TGTGCCAGCAGCTCGGGAGAGGGGGCGCGTGCGGCAGATACGCAGTATTTT.

This sequence joins TRBV4-1 and TRBJ1-2; weak D call: TRBD1 (5 bases). Germline V lookup: CDR1 MGHRA, CDR2 YSYEKL. CDR3 size: 16 residues. Trimming took 7 bases from V and 3 from J, leaving 21 bases between them. CDR3 sequence (DNA): TGCGCCAGCACGTTAGCCGGGACTAAGGGCTACTATGGCTACACCTTC. It encodes CASTLAGTKGYYGYTF.

The chain has TRBV18 and TRBJ1-5; TRBD1 matches at 8 bases. The J segment lost 5 bases and the V segment lost 4 bases, leaving 7 bases of the junction unmatched. This CDR3 is 15 amino acids long. The V gene's germline CDR1 is KGHSH and CDR2 LQKENI. The CDR3 here is CASSLLRTGHQPQHF. The CDR3 DNA follows: TGTGCCAGCTCACTACTAAGGACAGGGCATCAGCCCCAGCATTTT.

V and J are TRBV6-4 and TRBJ1-3; 8 positions match TRBD1. The CDR3 contains 19 residues. The V gene end was trimmed by 4 bases and the J gene end by 3 bases; junction bases not matched to a gene: 17. Germline V gene lookup returns CDR1 MRHNA and CDR2 SNTAGT. The CDR3 protein is CASSAPTGAQLAGGNTIYF. In DNA form, the CDR3 reads TGTGCCAGCAGTGCTCCGACAGGGGCTCAACTCGCCGGTGGAAACACCATATATTTT.

The chain has TRBV6-1 and TRBJ1-4, with D unclear. Per the germline V gene, CDR1 is MNHNS and CDR2 is SASEGT. The V end lost 5 bases, the J end lost 4 bases, and 8 bases lay between the germline ends. The CDR3 contains 13 residues. CDR3 in DNA: TGTGCCAGCAGTACCAGGATTAATGAAAAACTGTTTTTT. Protein: CASSTRINEKLFF.

The chain employs TRBV6-5 and TRBJ2-2; 7 bases are shared with TRBD1. Trimming removed 4 bases from V and 5 bases from J; junction bases left unmatched: 1. Per the germline V gene, CDR1 is MNHEY and CDR2 is SVGAGI. This CDR3 is 13 amino acids long. CDR3 residues: CASSLQGTGELFF. CDR3 bases: TGTGCCAGCAGTTTACAGGGGACCGGGGAGCTGTTTTTT.

The sample holds one count of this clone. V gene TRBV6-1 combines with J gene TRBJ1-5; a possible D gene is TRBD1 (6 bases). The CDR3 length is 15 residues. V lost 2 bases, J lost 5 bases, and 13 bases lay in between. Germline CDR1 is MNHNS and CDR2 is SASEGT. CDR3 DNA sequence: TGTGCCAGCAGTGAATTGTCCGGGACATATCAGCCCCAGCATTTT. It codes for CASSELSGTYQPQHF.